This T cell receptor (beta chain) derives from a study of shared clonotypes between healthy human individuals (dated by TCRdb to the early 2020s). In terms of the full investigation: A few men and two women, aged 18 to 49 years, made up the cohort. For each donor, three plates each were used for CD4 naive and CD4 memory, two plates were used for CD8 naive, and one plate was used for CD8 memory. Different laboratories and diverse techniques were used to prepare libraries and sequence TCR repertoires, to increase sequencing depth and limit assay-specific biases. Leukapheresis yielded between about 0.9 and 10 billion PBMCs per donor. To estimate repertoire size and how much clonotypes are shared between individuals, the study performed deep sequencing of blood TCR repertoires from roughly five healthy adults.

Concerning this clone: This clone's antigen is unknown. No base quality values were provided; no much bigger clone lies one nucleotide off.

TCR CDR3 regions were amplified from genomic DNA by multiplex PCR using the deep immunoSEQ assay. Extracted genomic DNA from each cell subset was spread evenly across all wells of several immunoSEQ 96-well plates, with each plate serving as a replicate. For sorted subsets, each replicate PCR was loaded with roughly 0.2 ug genomic DNA, equivalent to 25,000 to 35,000 T cell genomes. The purified libraries were quantified using a Qubit 3.0 fluorometer, sized with a Bioanalyzer 2100, and then quantified again using the KAPA Library Quantification kit. Each immunoSEQ 96-well plate was sequenced on its own single-read 150-cycle Illumina NextSeq 550 flow cell. The original pipeline was this. Because only junctional sequences without quality scores were contained in the immunoSEQ output, filtering matching that applied to full-length reads could not be performed. Sequences were annotated with PyIR, a Python wrapper for IgBLAST v1.9, using IMGT germline references to assign V/J genes and CDR3. Reads were filtered out if the reads had weak V/J assignments (E-value above 1e-6), no CDR3, stop codons, out-of-frame junctions, or ambiguous translated residues. V3J clonotypes were defined by identical inferred V gene, J gene, and CDR3 amino acid sequence. Percentage overlap between repertoires was computed as shared unique clonotypes divided by the size of the smaller repertoire. Richness of each repertoire was evaluated using RTK rarefaction, the Chao1 estimator, and Recon v2.1 estimates of unobserved clonotypes. Generation probabilities were computed with OLGA for all TCRbeta clonotypes obtained by the gDNA method from four donors. TCRdb provides this immuneACCESS table in a form limited to in-frame rearrangements. Some clones are lacking; in checked studies, under half of them reflect an unresolved V gene, and why the rest are absent is not known. That table supplies the V and J calls and clone size; D and trimming were determined from the DNA. The sample table lists a few million clones, around 90% of them with a count of one. The ten largest clones represent roughly 0.15% of the sample.

Study-level results and caveats: Across four donors, 5% to 6% of naive CD4, approximately 3.6% of naive CD8, roughly 2.3% of memory CD4, and under 0.45% of memory CD8 clonotypes were shared. Pairwise subsampling led to the expectation that sequencing depth would affect the degree of clonotype sharing among donors. Larger estimated clonotype richness was generally found for naive subsets than for memory subsets. Even with the large sequencing depth, rarefaction of the sorted-subset datasets indicated that sequencing was incomplete. Because the study included only a small number of donors, the genetic and exposure-history diversity represented was limited. Compared with non-shared clonotypes, clonotypes shared by all four sorted-subset donors had higher generation probabilities. Sampling was limited to blood, and TCR repertoires in tissue likely differ from TCR repertoires in blood.

The donors were healthy, HIV-negative adults with no recently reported acute infections or vaccinations. Every donor was a Caucasian adult residing in Nashville, Tennessee, USA. CD4+ T cells were enriched through magnetic negative selection, after which naive cells were positively selected on CD45RA and the remaining negative fraction served as the memory subset. Blood was obtained by leukapheresis, after which PBMCs were separated by Ficoll-Histopaque density gradient centrifugation and cryopreserved in liquid nitrogen vapor phase. Analytical flow cytometry was used to check the purity and quantity of every magnetically sorted T cell population. From each sorted fraction, genomic DNA was isolated and quantified by UV absorbance on a Nanodrop 2000c. Sequencing was performed on naive CD4+ T cells sorted from blood. The cell subset or site label, as the study defines it: CD45RA+ positively selected. This clonotype was sampled from a man aged 18 to 29 in good health.

The DNA is TGTGCCTGGAGTTCCCAGTCCTACGAGCAGTACTTC. The resulting protein is CAWSSQSYEQYF. The chain was built from TRBV30 and TRBJ2-7, with the D gene call left open. The V and J ends are trimmed by 2 bases and 1 base, leaving 6 bases between them. CDR1 and CDR2, per the germline V gene (reference sequence), are GTSNPN and SVGIG. Spanning cysteine to phenylalanine, the CDR3 consists of 12 amino acids. The entry retains the CDR3 DNA only, 36 bases that are in frame from base 1. The full variable domain, completed from the reference TRBV30 and TRBJ2-7 proteins outside the CDR3, reads SQTIHQWPATLVQPVGSPLSLECTVEGTSNPNLYWYRQAAGRGLQLLFYSVGIGQISSEVPQNLSASRPQDRQFILSSKKLLLSDSGFYLCAWSSQSYEQYFGPGTRLTVT.